This T cell receptor (beta chain) derives from a study of CDR3 diversity in severe acne. This clonotype showed up many times. From the PCR reads, TCRdb called clonotypes with MiXCR, one entry per CDR3 protein. The table includes 85,000 to 120,000 distinct CDR3 sequences, roughly half detected once. This CDR3 is 19 amino acids long. Trimming took 3 bases from V and 2 from J; bases not matched to a gene: 12. Germline V gene data show CDR1 as MNHNY and CDR2 as SVGAGI (reference sequence). The clonotype comes from a male donor with acne. The chain recombines TRBV6-6 with TRBJ2-7; 14 bases are shared with TRBD2. What was sequenced was blood. Here the CDR3 DNA reads TGTGCCAGCAGTTATTTTCCCGGGACTAGCGGGAGCGTCCCCTACGAGCAGTACTTC. It yields the protein CASSYFPGTSGSVPYEQYF.